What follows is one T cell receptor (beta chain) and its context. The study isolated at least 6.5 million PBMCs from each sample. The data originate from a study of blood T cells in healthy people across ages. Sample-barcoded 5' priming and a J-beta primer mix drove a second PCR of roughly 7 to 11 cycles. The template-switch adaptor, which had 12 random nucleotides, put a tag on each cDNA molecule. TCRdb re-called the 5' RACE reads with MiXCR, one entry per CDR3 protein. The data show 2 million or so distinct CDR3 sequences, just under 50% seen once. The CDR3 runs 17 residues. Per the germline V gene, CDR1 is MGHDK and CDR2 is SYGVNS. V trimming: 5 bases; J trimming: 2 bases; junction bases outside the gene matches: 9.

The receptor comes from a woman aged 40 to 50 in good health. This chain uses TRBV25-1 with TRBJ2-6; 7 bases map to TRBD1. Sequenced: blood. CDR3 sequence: CASSSRQGSAGANVLTF. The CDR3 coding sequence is TGTGCCAGCAGTTCGAGACAGGGATCTGCTGGGGCCAACGTCCTGACTTTC.